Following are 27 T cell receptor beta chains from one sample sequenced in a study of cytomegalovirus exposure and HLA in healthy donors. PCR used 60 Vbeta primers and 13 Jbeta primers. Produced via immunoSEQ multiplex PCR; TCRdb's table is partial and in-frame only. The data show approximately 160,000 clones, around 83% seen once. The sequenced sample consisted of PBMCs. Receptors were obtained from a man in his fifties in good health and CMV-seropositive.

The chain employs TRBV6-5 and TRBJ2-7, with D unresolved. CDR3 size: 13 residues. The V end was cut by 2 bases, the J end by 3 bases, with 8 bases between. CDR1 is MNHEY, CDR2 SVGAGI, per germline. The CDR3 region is CASSYGRIYEQYF. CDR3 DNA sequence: TGTGCCAGCAGTTACGGTAGAATCTACGAGCAGTACTTC.

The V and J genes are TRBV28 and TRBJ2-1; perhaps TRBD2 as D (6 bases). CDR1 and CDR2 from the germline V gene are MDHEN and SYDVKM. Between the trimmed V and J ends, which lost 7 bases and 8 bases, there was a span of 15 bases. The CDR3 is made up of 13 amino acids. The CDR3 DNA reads TGTGCCAGCACCTCGACTAGTATCCATGAGCAGTTCTTC. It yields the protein CASTSTSIHEQFF.

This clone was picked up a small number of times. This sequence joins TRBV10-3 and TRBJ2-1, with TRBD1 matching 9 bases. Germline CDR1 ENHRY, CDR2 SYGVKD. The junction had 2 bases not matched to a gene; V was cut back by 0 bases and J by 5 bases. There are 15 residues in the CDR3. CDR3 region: CAISESWDRDNEQFF. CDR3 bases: TGTGCCATCAGTGAGTCATGGGACAGGGACAATGAGCAGTTCTTC.

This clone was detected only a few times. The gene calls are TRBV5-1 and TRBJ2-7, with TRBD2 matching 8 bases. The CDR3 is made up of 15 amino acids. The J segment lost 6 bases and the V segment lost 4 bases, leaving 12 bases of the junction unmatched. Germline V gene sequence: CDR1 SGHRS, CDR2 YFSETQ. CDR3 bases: TGCGCCAGCAGCCCTTCGTGGGCCCGGGGGGGCGAGCAGTACTTC. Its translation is CASSPSWARGGEQYF.

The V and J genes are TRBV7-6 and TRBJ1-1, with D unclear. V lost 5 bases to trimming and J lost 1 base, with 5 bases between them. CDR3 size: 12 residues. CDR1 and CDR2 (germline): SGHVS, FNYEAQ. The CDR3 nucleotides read TGTGCCAGCAGCAGAGGGAACACTGAAGCTTTCTTT. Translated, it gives CASSRGNTEAFF.

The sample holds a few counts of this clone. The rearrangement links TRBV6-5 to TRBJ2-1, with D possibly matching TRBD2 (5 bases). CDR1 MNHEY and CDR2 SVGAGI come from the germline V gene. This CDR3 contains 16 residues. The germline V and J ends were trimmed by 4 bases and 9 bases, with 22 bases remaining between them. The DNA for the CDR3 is TGTGCCAGCAGTTTCGTTGGGATAGCGAATAGGATTGAGCAGTTCTTC. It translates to CASSFVGIANRIEQFF.

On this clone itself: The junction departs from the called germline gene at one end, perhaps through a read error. The CDR3 loop is CASSLAFGQETQYF. For the CDR3, the DNA is TGTGCTAGCAGCTTAGCGTTCGGCCAAGAGACCCAGTACTTC. The V and J genes are TRBV7-7 and TRBJ2-5; D may be TRBD2 (5 bases). Looked up from germline, CDR1 is SSHAT and CDR2 is FNYEAQ (reference sequence). The CDR3 has 14 residues.

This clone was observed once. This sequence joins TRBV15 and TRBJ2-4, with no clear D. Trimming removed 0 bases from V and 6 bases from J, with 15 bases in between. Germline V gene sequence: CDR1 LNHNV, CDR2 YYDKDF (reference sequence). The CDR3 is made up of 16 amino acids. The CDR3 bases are TGTGCCACCAGCAGAGATCGAGGCCCCCGGTCAAACATTCAGTACTTC. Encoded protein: CATSRDRGPRSNIQYF. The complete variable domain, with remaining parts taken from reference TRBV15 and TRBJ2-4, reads DAMVIQNPRYQVTQFGKPVTLSCSQTLNHNVMYWYQQKSSQAPKLLFHYYDKDFNNEADTPDNFQSRRPNTSFCFLDIRSPGLGDTAMYLCATSRDRGPRSNIQYFGAGTRLSVL.

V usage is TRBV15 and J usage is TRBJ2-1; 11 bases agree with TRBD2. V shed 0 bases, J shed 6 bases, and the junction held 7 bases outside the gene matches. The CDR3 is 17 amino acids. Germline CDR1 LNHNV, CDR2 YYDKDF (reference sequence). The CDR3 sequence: CATSRDYGTSGSNEQFF. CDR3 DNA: TGTGCCACCAGCAGAGATTATGGTACTAGCGGGAGCAATGAGCAGTTCTTC. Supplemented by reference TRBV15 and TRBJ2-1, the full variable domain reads DAMVIQNPRYQVTQFGKPVTLSCSQTLNHNVMYWYQQKSSQAPKLLFHYYDKDFNNEADTPDNFQSRRPNTSFCFLDIRSPGLGDTAMYLCATSRDYGTSGSNEQFFGPGTRLTVL.

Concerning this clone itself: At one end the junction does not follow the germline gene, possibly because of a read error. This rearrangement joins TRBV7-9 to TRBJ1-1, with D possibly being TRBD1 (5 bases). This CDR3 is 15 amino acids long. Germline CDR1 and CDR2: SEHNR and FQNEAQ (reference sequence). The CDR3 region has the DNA TGTTCCAGCAGCCCGGGGGGGGGAATGAACACTGAAGCTTTCTTT. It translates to CSSSPGGGMNTEAFF.

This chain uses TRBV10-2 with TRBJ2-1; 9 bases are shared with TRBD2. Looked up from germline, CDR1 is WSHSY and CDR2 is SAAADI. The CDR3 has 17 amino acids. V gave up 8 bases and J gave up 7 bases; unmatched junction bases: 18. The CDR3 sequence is CASAARAAGGPGNEQFF. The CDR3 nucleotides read TGCGCCAGCGCGGCCCGGGCCGCGGGAGGGCCGGGTAATGAGCAGTTCTTC.

The CDR3 reads CASSPGQGSQAFF. The CDR3, as DNA: TGTGCCAGCAGCCCTGGACAGGGAAGTCAAGCTTTCTTT. J is TRBJ1-1 and V is TRBV7-9; 8 nucleotides align to TRBD1. CDR3 length: 13 amino acids. Trimming removed 5 bases from V and 9 bases from J; junction bases left unmatched: 8. Germline-derived CDR1 and CDR2 are SEHNR and FQNEAQ (reference sequence).

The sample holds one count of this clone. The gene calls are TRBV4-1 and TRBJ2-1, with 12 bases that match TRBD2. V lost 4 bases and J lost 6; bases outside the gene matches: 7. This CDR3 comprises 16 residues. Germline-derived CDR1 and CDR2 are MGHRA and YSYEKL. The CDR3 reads CASSRELAGGGNEQFF. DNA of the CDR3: TGCGCCAGCAGCCGGGAACTAGCGGGAGGAGGCAATGAGCAGTTCTTC.

The CDR3 nucleotides read TGTGCCATCAGTGAGACTAGCGGGGACGAGCAGTACTTC. It translates to CAISETSGDEQYF. The chain links TRBV10-3 to TRBJ2-7, with TRBD2 matching over 10 bases. Germline CDR1 reads ENHRY; CDR2 reads SYGVKD. V gave up 2 bases and J gave up 5 bases; unmatched junction bases: 0. The length of the CDR3 is 13 residues.

The chain's CDR3 is CASSMLQGNASPLHF. The DNA for the CDR3 is TGTGCCAGCAGCATGCTACAGGGTAACGCTTCACCCCTCCACTTT. The V gene is TRBV7-9, the J gene TRBJ1-6, with D possibly matching TRBD1 (6 bases). The CDR3 has 15 residues. The ends were cut back, 5 bases at V and 9 bases at J, with 17 bases in the middle. Germline V gives CDR1 SEHNR, CDR2 FQNEAQ (reference sequence). The full variable domain, in which reference TRBV7-9 and TRBJ1-6 provide the parts outside the CDR3, is DTGVSQNPRHKITKRGQNVTFRCDPISEHNRLYWYRQTLGQGPEFLTYFQNEAQLEKSRLLSDRFSAERPKGSFSTLEIQRTEQGDSAMYLCASSMLQGNASPLHFGNGTRLTVT.

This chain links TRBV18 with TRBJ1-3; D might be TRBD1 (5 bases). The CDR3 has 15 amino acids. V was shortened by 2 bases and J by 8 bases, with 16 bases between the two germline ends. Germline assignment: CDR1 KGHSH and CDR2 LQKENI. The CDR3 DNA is TGTGCCAGCTCACCATCGGGTATTTCGGGGGACACCATATATTTT. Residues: CASSPSGISGDTIYF.

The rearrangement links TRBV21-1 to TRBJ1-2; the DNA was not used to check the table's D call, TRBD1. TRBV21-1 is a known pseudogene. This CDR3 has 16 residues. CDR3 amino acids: CASSKPKGGAGYGYTF. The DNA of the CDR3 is TGTGCCAGCAGCAAACCGAAAGGGGGCGCTGGCTATGGCTACACCTTC.

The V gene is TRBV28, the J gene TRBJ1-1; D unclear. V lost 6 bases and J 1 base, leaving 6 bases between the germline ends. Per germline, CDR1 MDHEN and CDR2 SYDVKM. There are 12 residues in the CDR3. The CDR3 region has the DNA TGTGCCAGCAGAGAGCGGAACACTGAAGCTTTCTTT. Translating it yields CASRERNTEAFF.

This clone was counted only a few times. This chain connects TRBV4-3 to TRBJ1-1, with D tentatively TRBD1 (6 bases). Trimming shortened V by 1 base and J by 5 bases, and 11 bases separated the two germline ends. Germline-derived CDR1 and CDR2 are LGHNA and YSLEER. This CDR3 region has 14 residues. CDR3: CASSQGTASTEAFF. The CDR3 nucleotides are TGCGCCAGCAGCCAAGGGACAGCGAGTACTGAAGCTTTCTTT.

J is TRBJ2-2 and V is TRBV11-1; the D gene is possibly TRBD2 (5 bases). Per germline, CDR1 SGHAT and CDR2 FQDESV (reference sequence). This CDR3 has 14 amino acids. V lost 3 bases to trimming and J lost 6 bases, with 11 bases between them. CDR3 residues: CASSFRRRSGELFF. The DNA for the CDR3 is TGTGCCAGCAGCTTTCGGCGGAGGTCCGGGGAGCTGTTTTTT.

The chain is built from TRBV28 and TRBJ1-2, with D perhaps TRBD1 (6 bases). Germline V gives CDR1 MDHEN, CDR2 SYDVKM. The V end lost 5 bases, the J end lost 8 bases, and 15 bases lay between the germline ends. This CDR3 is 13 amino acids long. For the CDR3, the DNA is TGTGCCAGCAGTCTCCCCCGACAGGAGGGCTACACCTTC. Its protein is CASSLPRQEGYTF.

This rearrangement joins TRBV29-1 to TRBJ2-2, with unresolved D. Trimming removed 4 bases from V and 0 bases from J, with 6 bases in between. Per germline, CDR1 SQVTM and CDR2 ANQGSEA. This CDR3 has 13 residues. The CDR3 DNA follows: TGCAGCGTTGCGCTAGCGAACACCGGGGAGCTGTTTTTT. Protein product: CSVALANTGELFF.

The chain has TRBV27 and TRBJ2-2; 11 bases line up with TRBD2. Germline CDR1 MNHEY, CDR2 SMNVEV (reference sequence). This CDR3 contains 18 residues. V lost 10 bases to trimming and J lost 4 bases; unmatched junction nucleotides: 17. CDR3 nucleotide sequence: TGTGCCACTACAATCGGGACTAGCGGTGGGGGACCCACCGGGGAGCTGTTTTTT. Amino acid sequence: CATTIGTSGGGPTGELFF.

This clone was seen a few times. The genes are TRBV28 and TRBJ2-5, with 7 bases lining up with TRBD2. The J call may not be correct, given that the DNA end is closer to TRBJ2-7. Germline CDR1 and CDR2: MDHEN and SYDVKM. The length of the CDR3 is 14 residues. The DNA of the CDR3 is TGTGCCAGCAGACATAGCGGGCCAGCCAGCGAGCAGTACTTC. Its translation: CASRHSGPASEQYF.

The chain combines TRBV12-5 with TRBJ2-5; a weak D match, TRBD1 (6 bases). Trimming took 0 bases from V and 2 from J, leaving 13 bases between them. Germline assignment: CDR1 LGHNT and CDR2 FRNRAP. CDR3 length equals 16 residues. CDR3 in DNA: TGTGCTAGTGGTTTGGTACTAGGGACAAAACAAGAGACCCAGTACTTC. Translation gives CASGLVLGTKQETQYF.

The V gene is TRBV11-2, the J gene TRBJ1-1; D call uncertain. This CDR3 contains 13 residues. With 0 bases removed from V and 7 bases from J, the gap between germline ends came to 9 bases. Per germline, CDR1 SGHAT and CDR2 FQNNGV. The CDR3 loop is CASSLDTRLEAFF. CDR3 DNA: TGTGCCAGCAGCTTAGATACGCGACTTGAAGCTTTCTTT.

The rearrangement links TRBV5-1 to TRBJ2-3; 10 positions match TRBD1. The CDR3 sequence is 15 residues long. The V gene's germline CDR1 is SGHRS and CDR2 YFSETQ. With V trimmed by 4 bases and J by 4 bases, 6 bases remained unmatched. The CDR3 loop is CASSTGTGAADTQYF. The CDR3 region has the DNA TGCGCCAGCAGCACCGGGACAGGGGCCGCAGATACGCAGTATTTT.